This T cell receptor beta chain was sequenced during a study of T cell responses to AZD1222 COVID-19 vaccine. Germline values: CDR1 LGHNA, CDR2 YSLEER. V gave up 3 bases and J gave up 2 bases; unmatched junction bases: 8. The CDR3 totals 16 residues. Broader study findings: Two AZD1222 doses significantly raised spike-specific TCR breadth and depth over controls. Possibly, clonal diversity was underestimated; donors were largely white British and included more females.

Only in-frame clones appear in the TCRdb table, and some are missing; sequencing was by immunoSEQ multiplex PCR. Counted here are more than 150,000 clones, around 93% occurring once; the ten biggest clones make up approximately 9.6%. Concerning this clone: The antigen is undetermined.

The TCR comes from an adult in good health. Sequences were derived from peripheral blood, sampled on day 0 of AZD1222 vaccination. The chain uses TRBV4-3 and TRBJ2-3; 7 bases map to TRBD2. The CDR3 here is CASSHELALYTDTQYF. CDR3 DNA sequence: TGCGCCAGCAGCCACGAACTAGCGCTTTACACAGATACGCAGTATTTT.